This T cell receptor (beta chain) is drawn from a study of shared clonotypes between healthy human individuals. As for the study in general: The donor pool was made up of two women and a few men aged 18 to 49. The study, taken as a whole, reports: Researchers found naive subsets generally carried larger estimated richness than memory subsets. Only blood was sampled, and tissue TCR repertoires likely differ from blood ones.

V shed 5 bases and J 2 bases; nucleotides not matched to a gene: 7. Germline V gene data show CDR1 as SGHVS and CDR2 as FNYEAQ. This CDR3 region has 15 residues. To note about this clone: Its antigen is not identified.

Naive CD8 cells, CD45RO-negative and positively selected for CCR7, excluded terminally differentiated effector memory CD45RA+ cells. Recent vaccinations or acute infections were absent in the healthy HIV-negative adult donors. Clones were sequenced by immunoSEQ multiplex PCR, and TCRdb holds only the in-frame ones, with some missing. The sample contains about 2 million clones, about 95% of which appear only once. The J gene is TRBJ2-7, the V gene TRBV7-6; TRBD1 matches at 9 bases. The source of this sequence is a man between 18 and 35 years old in good health. The sample consisted of naive CD8+ T cells sorted from blood. The CDR3 DNA follows: TGTGCCAGCAGCCTACCGGGACAGGGTCCCTACGAGCAGTACTTC. Protein: CASSLPGQGPYEQYF.